This TCR beta chain was recovered during a study of shared clonotypes between healthy human individuals. Background on the study: The study used three CD4 naive, three CD4 memory, two CD8 naive and one CD8 memory plate per donor.

Between the trimmed V and J ends, which lost 2 bases and 1 base, there was a span of 11 bases. In germline, CDR1 is MNHEY, CDR2 SVGAGI. The CDR3 contains 15 residues. An assay was performed, and its level was deep. Authors' data handling: Filtering differed since immunoSEQ provided only junctions, with no quality scores. Here immunoSEQ multiplex PCR was the method, and the copy in TCRdb shows in-frame clones only, minus some. From that table come the V and J calls and clone size; the DNA was used to work out D and trimming. Here the sample spans some 2,400,000 clones, approximately 94% being singletons. Study conclusions and caveats: Shared clonotypes: roughly 4.7% naive CD4, around 3.5% naive CD8, about 2.2% memory CD4, under 0.45% memory CD8.

As concerns this clone: No antigen is known for it.

The receptor comes from a man in his late teens or twenties in good health. Source material: naive CD4+ T cells sorted from blood. Subset defined: CD45RA+ positively selected. The chain combines TRBV6-5 with TRBJ2-5; a weak D match, TRBD2 (6 bases). The CDR3 DNA sequence: TGTGCCAGCAGTTACACGGGACTTACCCAAGAGACCCAGTACTTC. Its protein is CASSYTGLTQETQYF.